This T cell receptor beta chain is from a study of T-cell memory formation after mild COVID-19. The study, taken as a whole, reports: In pre-infection memory, a portion of responding clones appeared, which suggested that cross-reactive memory joined.

Germline CDR1 and CDR2: KGHSH and LQKENI. This CDR3 region has 13 residues. With 5 bases removed from V and 11 bases from J, the gap between germline ends came to 16 bases. MiXCR, applied by TCRdb to the 5' RACE reads, yields one record per CDR3 protein. The sample records 250,000 to 300,000 distinct CDR3 sequences, more than 15% being singletons. Concerning this clonotype itself: Its antigen remains unknown.

The sequencing sample was made of PBMCs or a T cell subset sorted from them (not recorded which). J is TRBJ2-1 and V is TRBV18, with D uncertain. The origin of this receptor is a man aged 18 to 29 who had mild COVID-19 (a few samples of this study predate the infection). Cell type and time point are not known. The CDR3 loop reads CASSTPGIDQQFF. The CDR3 DNA sequence: TGTGCCAGCTCAACCCCCGGAATAGACCAGCAGTTCTTC.